This T cell receptor (beta chain) was recovered during a study of tumor and adjacent non-tumor tissue in lung cancer (dated by TCRdb to the late 2010s). Broadly, across the study: Of the cohort, around 12 patients had adenocarcinoma, 2 had squamous cell carcinoma and 1 had small cell lung cancer. The approximately 15 enrolled patients, of whom 10 were men and 5 were women, were aged roughly 31 to 80 years and were diagnosed with TNM stage I to III disease. A total of around 130,000,000 productive TCRbeta reads were generated by sequencing, corresponding to an average of roughly 4.1 million reads per sample. Using bulk TCRbeta repertoires from roughly 14 lung cancer patients, the study set lung tumor tissue side by side with matched distant non-tumor lung tissue. TCRbeta CDR3 sequencing was performed on a few dozen paired specimens, with one tumor sample and one normal lung sample collected per patient. General conclusions and limits of the study: The top 100 clones made up a significantly larger cumulative share of the repertoire in normal lung than in tumor tissue. Only around 16 patients were in the cohort, and the authors stated that larger samples and more detailed clinical data are needed. Because peripheral blood was not sequenced, blood TCRbeta repertoires in the lung cancer patients of the study were not examined. Neither the sequencing platform nor unique molecular identifiers are mentioned in the methods. Tumor tissue showed significantly greater TCR diversity (inverse Simpson) than normal lung tissue (roughly 430 vs 170, P = 0.0075, Mann-Whitney U test). Younger patients had significantly higher TCR diversity, and higher tumor TCR diversity was associated with shorter overall and disease-free survival.

The germline V gene (reference sequence) sets CDR1 to GTSNPN and CDR2 to SVGIG. From its cysteine to its phenylalanine, the CDR3 spans 13 amino acids. Only the CDR3 DNA stays, 39 bases, in frame from base 1. The junction shows trimming of 3 bases on V and 4 bases on J, and the gene matches do not reach 4 bases of it. This clonotype showed up many times. There is no known antigen for this receptor. No base qualities exist here, and no much larger clone lies one base off it. RNA was isolated from bulk, unsorted tissue, and RNA quality was assessed with a NanoDrop ND-1000 and an Agilent 2100. All donors had newly diagnosed lung cancer, had not received prior chemotherapy, and were admitted for thoracic surgery in China between August and November 2014. Anyone who had undergone radiotherapy or chemotherapy before, or who had another cancer at the same time, was left out of the study. Pieces of surgical tissue measuring roughly 1-2.3 cm3 were kept in RNAlater solution and stored at -80 degrees C until use.

Library method: multiplex PCR. TCRdb shows the sequencer as Illumina HiSeq 2500. Following protocols modified from ARM-PCR, the researchers constructed TCRbeta libraries through three rounds of nested PCR with primers (Table S4). PCR products of 200-500 bp were gel-excised and purified with the QIAquick gel extraction kit before sequencing. Concerning the study's data processing: Trimmomatic was used to clean the reads, FLASH was used to merge the reads into complete CDR3 sequences, and MiTCR was used to assign the reads to V(D)J germline segments. Clonal diversity was computed as the inverse Simpson's index with VDJtools. In-frame sequences without a premature stop codon were defined as productive reads. TCRdb ran its own pipeline on the public reads, namely fastp trimming at Q25 and MiXCR clone calling, and kept in-frame beta chains. Each entry merges the rows of one CDR3 protein and shows their most common DNA and genes. Here the V and J calls rest on TCRdb's processing, not on the authors' analysis. The sample table contains under 100,000 distinct CDR3 sequences; only one count was recorded for nearly 70% of them. 10% to 15% of the sample goes to the ten largest clones.

The chain is made from TRBV30 and TRBJ1-1; 8 nucleotides in the junction match TRBD1. The sequence was collected from a woman in her 70s with non-small cell lung cancer. Sequencing input: lung tumor tissue. The nucleotide sequence reads TGTGCCTGGAGGACAGGGGCGGGCACTGAAGCTTTCTTT. This is translated as CAWRTGAGTEAFF.